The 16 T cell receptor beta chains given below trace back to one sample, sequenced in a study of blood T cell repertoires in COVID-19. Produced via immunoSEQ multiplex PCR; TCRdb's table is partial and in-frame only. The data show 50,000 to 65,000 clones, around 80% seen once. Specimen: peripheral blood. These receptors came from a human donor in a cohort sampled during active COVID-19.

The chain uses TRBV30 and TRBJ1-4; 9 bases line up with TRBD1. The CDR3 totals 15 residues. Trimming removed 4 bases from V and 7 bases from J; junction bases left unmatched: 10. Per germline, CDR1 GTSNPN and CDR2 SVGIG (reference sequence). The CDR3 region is CAWTTPDRGREKLFF. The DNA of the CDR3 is TGTGCCTGGACCACCCCGGACAGGGGACGTGAAAAACTGTTTTTT. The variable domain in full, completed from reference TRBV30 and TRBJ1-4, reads SQTIHQWPATLVQPVGSPLSLECTVEGTSNPNLYWYRQAAGRGLQLLFYSVGIGQISSEVPQNLSASRPQDRQFILSSKKLLLSDSGFYLCAWTTPDRGREKLFFGSGTQLSVL.

CDR3 nucleotide sequence: TGTGCCCCCACAGCCTCCAGCACAGATACGCAGTATTTT. Protein sequence: CAPTASSTDTQYF. The chain is built from TRBV7-9 and TRBJ2-3; no firm D call. V was clipped by 11 bases and J by 0 bases, with 12 bases between them. This CDR3 contains 13 residues. The germline V gene has CDR1 SEHNR and CDR2 FQNEAQ (reference sequence).

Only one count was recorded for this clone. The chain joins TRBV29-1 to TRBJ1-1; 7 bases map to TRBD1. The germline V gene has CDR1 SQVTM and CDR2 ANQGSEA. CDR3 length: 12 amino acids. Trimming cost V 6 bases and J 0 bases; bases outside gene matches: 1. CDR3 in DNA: TGCAGCGTGGGACAGATGAACACTGAAGCTTTCTTT. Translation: CSVGQMNTEAFF.

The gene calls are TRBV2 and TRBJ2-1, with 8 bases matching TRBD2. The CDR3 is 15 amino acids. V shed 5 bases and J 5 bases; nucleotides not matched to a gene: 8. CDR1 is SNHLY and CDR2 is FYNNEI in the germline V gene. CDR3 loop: CASSRDRGGNNEQFF. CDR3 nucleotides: TGTGCCAGCAGTAGGGACCGGGGGGGAAACAATGAGCAGTTCTTC.

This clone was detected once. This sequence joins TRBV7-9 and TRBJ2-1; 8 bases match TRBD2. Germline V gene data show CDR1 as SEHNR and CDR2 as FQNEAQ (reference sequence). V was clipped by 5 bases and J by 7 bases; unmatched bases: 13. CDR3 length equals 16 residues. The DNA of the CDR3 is TGTGCCAGCAGCCTGGCCCTAGCGGGCCTCTTTAATGAGCAGTTCTTC. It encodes CASSLALAGLFNEQFF.

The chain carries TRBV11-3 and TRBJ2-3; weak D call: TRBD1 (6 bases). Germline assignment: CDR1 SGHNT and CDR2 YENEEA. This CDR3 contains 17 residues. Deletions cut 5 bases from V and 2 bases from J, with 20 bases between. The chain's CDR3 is CASSRKRRTGITDTQYF. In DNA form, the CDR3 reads TGTGCCAGCAGCCGGAAGAGGCGCACAGGGATCACAGATACGCAGTATTTT.

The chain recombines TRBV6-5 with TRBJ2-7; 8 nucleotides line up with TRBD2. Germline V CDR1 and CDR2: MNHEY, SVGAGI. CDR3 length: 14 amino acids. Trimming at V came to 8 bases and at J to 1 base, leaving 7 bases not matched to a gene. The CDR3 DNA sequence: TGTGCCAGCTGGGCGGGAGGAGGGTCCTACGAGCAGTACTTC. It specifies CASWAGGGSYEQYF.

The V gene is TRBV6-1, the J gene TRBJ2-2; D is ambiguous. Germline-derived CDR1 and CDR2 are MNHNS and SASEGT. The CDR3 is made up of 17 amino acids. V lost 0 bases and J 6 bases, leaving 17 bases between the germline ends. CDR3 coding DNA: TGTGCCAGCAGTGAAGCGAGGCCGCAGTCCGGTCCCGGGGAGCTGTTTTTT. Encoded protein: CASSEARPQSGPGELFF.

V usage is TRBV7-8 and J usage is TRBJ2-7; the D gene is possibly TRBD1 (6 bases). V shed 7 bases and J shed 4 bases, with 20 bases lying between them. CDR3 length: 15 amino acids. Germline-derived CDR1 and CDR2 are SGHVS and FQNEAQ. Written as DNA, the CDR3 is TGTGCCAGCATCAGACACAGGGATAATCTTTACGAGCAGTACTTC. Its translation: CASIRHRDNLYEQYF.

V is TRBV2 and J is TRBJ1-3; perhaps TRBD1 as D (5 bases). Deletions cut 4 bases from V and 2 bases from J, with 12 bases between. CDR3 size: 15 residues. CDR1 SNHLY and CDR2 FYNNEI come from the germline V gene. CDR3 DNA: TGTGCCAGCAGTGCACAGGCCATCCCTGGAAACACCATATATTTT. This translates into CASSAQAIPGNTIYF.

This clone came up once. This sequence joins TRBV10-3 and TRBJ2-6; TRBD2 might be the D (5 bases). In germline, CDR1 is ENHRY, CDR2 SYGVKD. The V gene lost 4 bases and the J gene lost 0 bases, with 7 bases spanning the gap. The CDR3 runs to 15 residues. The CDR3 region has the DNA TGTGCCATCAGTGGGGAGATCTCTGGGGCCAACGTCCTGACTTTC. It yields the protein CAISGEISGANVLTF.

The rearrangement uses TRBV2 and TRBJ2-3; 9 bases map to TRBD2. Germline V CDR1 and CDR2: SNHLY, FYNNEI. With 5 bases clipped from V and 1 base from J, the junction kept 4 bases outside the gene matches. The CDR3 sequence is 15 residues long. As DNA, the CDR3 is TGTGCCAGCAGTCCCGAGCGGGGGGGCACAGATACGCAGTATTTT. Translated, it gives CASSPERGGTDTQYF.

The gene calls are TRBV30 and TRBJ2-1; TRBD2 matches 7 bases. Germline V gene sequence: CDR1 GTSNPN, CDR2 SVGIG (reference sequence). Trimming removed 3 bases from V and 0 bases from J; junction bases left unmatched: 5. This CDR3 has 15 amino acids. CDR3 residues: CAWSKGGSSYNEQFF. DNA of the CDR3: TGTGCCTGGAGCAAGGGCGGGAGCTCCTACAATGAGCAGTTCTTC.

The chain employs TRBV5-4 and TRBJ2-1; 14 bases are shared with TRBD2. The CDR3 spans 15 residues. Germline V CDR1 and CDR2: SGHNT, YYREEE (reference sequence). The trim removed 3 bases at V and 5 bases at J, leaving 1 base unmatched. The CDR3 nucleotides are TGTGCCAGCAGCTGGGGACTAGCGGGGGACAATGAGCAGTTCTTC. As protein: CASSWGLAGDNEQFF.

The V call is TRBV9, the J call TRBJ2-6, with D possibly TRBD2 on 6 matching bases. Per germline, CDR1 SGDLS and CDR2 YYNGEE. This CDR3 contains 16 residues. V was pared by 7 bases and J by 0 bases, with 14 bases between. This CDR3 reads CASRRGTYSGANVLTF. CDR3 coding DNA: TGTGCCAGCCGTCGCGGGACCTACTCTGGGGCCAACGTCCTGACTTTC.

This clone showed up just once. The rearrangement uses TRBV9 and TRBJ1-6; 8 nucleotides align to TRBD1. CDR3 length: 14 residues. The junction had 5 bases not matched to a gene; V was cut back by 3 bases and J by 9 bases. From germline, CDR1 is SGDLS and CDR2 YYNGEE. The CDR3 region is CASSAGGRGSPLHF. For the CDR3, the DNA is TGTGCCAGCAGCGCAGGGGGCAGGGGTTCACCCCTCCACTTT.